This T cell receptor (beta chain) was found in a study of regulatory T cells in long-lasting Graves disease. Notes on the study in general: Newly diagnosed Graves' patients had higher TCR diversity than persistent ones. It was in persistent disease that TRBV28, TRBJ1-2 and TRBJ2-5 were favored.

In building TCR beta libraries, iRepertoire HTBI primers were used together with Arm-PCR of CDR3 regions. Authors' methods: Sequenced samples collectively carried under 75 TRBV and some 15 TRBJ segments. TCRdb redid the calling of the multiplex PCR reads with MiXCR, one entry per CDR3 protein. The V and J calls follow TCRdb's processing rather than the paper's. The sample contains hundreds of thousands of distinct CDR3 sequences, approximately 31% of which appear only once. Germline V gene lookup returns CDR1 LGHDT and CDR2 YNNKEL (reference sequence). This CDR3 comprises 14 residues. Trimming shortened V by 4 bases and J by 1 base, and 10 bases separated the two germline ends. With respect to this clonotype: Its specificity is unknown.

Time point given: persistent/refractory GD, antithyroid drugs over 5 years with positive TRAb. Making the TCR library involved RNA that had been extracted from PBMCs. This sequence originates from a female donor with Graves disease. The chain joins TRBV3-1 to TRBJ2-5; D remains unclear. The starting material was peripheral blood mononuclear cells (PBMCs), obtained when the disease was refractory, from a patient treated with antithyroid drugs. CDR3 DNA: TGTGCCAGCAGCCGTAGGGTCAGCCAAGAGACCCAGTACTTC. The encoded protein is CASSRRVSQETQYF.